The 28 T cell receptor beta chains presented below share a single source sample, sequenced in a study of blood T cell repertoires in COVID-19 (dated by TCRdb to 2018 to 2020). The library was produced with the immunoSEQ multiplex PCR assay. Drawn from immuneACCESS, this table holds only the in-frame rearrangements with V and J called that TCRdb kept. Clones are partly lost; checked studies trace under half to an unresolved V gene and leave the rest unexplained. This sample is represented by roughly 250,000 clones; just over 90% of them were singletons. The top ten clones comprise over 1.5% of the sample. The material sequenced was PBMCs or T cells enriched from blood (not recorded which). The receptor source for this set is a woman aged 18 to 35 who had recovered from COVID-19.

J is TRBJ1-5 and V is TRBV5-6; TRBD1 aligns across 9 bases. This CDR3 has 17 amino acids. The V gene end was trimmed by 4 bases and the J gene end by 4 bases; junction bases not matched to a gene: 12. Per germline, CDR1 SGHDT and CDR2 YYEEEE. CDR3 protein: CASSQRTGGGLNQPQHF. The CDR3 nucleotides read TGTGCCAGCAGCCAGCGCACAGGGGGCGGTCTTAATCAGCCCCAGCATTTT.

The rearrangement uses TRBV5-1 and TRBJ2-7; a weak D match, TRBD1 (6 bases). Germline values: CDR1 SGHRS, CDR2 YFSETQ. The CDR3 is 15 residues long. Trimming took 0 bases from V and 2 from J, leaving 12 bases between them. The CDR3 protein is CASSLDRVSTYEQYF. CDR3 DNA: TGCGCCAGCAGCTTGGACAGGGTAAGCACCTACGAGCAGTACTTC.

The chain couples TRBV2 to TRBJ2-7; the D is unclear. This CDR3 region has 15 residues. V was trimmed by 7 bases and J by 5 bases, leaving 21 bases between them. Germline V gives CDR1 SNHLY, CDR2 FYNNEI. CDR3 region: CASILLSASRDEQYF. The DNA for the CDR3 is TGTGCCAGCATCCTCCTAAGCGCCTCTCGGGACGAGCAGTACTTC.

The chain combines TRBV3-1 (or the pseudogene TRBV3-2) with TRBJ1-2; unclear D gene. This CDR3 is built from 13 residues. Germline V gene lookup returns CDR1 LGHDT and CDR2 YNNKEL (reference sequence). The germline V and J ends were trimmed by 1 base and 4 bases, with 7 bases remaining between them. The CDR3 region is CASSQGEFYGYTF. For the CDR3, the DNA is TGTGCCAGCAGCCAAGGGGAGTTCTATGGCTACACCTTC.

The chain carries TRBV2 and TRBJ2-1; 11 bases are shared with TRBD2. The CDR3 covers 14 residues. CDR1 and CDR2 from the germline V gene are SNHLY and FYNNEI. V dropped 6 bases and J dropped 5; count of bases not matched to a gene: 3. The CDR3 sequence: CASSLLAGDNEQFF. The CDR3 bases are TGTGCCAGCAGCCTACTAGCGGGAGACAATGAGCAGTTCTTC.

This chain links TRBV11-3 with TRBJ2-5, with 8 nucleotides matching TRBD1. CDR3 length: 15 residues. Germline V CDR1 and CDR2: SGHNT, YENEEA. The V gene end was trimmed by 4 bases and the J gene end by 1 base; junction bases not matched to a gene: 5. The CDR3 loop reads CASSSPDRVQETQYF. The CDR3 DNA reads TGTGCCAGCAGCTCCCCGGACAGGGTCCAAGAGACCCAGTACTTC.

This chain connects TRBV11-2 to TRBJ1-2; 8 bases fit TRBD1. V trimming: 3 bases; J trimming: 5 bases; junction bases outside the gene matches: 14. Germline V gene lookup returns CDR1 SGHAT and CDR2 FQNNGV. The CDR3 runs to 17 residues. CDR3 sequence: CASSFLKGTGVKYGYTF. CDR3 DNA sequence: TGTGCCAGCAGCTTCCTAAAAGGGACAGGAGTTAAGTATGGCTACACCTTC.

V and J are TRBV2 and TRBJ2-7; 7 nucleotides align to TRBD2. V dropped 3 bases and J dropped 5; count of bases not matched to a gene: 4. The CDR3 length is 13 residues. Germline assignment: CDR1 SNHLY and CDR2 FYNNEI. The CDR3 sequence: CASSDGEGNEQYF. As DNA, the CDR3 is TGTGCCAGCAGTGACGGGGAGGGGAACGAGCAGTACTTC. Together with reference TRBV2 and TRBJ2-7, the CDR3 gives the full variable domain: EPEVTQTPSHQVTQMGQEVILRCVPISNHLYFYWYRQILGQKVEFLVSFYNNEISEKSEIFDDQFSVERPDGSNFTLKIRSTKLEDSAMYFCASSDGEGNEQYFGPGTRLTVT.

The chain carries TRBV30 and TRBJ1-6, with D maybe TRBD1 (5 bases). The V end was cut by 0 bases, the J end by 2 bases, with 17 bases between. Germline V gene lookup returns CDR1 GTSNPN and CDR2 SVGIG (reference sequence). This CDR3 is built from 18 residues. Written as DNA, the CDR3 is TGTGCCTGGAGTGTAGGCCCCCCAGGGTCTGCCTATAATTCACCCCTCCACTTT. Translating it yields CAWSVGPPGSAYNSPLHF.

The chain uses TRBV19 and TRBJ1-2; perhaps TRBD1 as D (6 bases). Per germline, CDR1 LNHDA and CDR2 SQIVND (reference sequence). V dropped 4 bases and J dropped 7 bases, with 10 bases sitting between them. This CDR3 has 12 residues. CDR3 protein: CASSTGVLGYTF. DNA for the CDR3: TGTGCCAGTAGTACAGGGGTTCTTGGCTACACCTTC.

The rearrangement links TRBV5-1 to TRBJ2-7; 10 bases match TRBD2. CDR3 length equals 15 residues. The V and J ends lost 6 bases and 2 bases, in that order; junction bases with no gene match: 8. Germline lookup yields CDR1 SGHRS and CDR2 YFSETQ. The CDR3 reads CASTVAGGRTYEQYF. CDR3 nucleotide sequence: TGCGCCAGCACGGTAGCGGGGGGCCGAACCTACGAGCAGTACTTC.

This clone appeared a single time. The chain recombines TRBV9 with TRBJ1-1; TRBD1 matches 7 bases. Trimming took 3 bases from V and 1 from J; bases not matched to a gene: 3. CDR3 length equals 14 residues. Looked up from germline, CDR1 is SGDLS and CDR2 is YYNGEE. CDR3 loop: CASSGNRGNTEAFF. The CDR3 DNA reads TGTGCCAGCAGCGGAAACAGGGGGAACACTGAAGCTTTCTTT. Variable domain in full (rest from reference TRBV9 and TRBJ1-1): DSGVTQTPKHLITATGQRVTLRCSPRSGDLSVYWYQQSLDQGLQFLIQYYNGEERAKGNILERFSAQQFPDLHSELNLSSLELGDSALYFCASSGNRGNTEAFFGQGTRLTVV.

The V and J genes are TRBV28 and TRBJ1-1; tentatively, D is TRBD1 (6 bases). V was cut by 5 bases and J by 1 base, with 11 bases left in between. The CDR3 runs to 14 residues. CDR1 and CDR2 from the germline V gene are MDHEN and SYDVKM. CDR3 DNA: TGTGCCAGCAGTCCCCAGGACAGGAACACTGAAGCTTTCTTT. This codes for CASSPQDRNTEAFF. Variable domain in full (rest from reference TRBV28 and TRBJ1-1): DVKVTQSSRYLVKRTGEKVFLECVQDMDHENMFWYRQDPGLGLRLIYFSYDVKMKEKGDIPEGYSVSREKKERFSLILESASTNQTSMYLCASSPQDRNTEAFFGQGTRLTVV.

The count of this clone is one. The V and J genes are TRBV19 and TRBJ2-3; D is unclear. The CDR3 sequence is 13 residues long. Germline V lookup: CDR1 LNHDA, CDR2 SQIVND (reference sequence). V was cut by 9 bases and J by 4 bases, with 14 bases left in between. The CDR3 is CASYDSNADTQYF. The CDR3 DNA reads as TGTGCCAGCTACGATAGCAACGCAGATACGCAGTATTTT.

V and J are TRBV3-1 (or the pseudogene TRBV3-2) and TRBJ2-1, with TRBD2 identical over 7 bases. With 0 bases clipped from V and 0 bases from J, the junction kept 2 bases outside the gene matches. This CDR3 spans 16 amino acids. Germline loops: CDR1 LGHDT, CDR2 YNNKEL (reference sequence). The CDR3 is CASSQDGGSSYNEQFF. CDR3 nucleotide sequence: TGTGCCAGCAGCCAAGACGGCGGGAGCTCCTACAATGAGCAGTTCTTC.

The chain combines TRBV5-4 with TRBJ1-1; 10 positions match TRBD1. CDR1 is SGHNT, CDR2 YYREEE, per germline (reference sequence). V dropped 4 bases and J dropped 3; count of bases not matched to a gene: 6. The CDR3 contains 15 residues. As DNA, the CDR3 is TGTGCCAGCAGCCGGGGCGGGACAGGGGACACTGAAGCTTTCTTT. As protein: CASSRGGTGDTEAFF.

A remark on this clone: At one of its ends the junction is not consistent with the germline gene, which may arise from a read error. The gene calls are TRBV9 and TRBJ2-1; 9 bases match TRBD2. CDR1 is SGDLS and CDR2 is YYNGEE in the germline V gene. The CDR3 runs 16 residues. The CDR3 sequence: CASSEQGLAVYSEQFF. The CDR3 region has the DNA TGTGCCAGCAGCGAACAGGGACTAGCAGTTTACAGTGAGCAGTTCTTC.

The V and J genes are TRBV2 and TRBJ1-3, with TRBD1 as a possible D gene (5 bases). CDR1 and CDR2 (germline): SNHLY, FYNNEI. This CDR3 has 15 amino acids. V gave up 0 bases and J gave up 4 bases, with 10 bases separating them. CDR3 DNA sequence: TGTGCCAGCAGTGAAGCTCCTGGGGGGGGAAACACCATATATTTT. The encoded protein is CASSEAPGGGNTIYF.

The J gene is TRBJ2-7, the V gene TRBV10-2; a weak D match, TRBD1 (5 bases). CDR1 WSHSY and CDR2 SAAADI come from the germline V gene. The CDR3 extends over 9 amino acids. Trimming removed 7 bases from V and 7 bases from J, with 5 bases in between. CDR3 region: CASKGEQYF. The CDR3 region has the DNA TGCGCCAGCAAGGGGGAGCAGTACTTC.

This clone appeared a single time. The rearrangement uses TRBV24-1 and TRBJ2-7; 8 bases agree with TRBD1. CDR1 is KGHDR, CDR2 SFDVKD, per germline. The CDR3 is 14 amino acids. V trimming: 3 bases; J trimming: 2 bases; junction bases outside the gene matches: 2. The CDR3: CATSDGTGTYEQYF. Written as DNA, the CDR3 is TGTGCCACCAGTGATGGGACAGGCACCTACGAGCAGTACTTC.

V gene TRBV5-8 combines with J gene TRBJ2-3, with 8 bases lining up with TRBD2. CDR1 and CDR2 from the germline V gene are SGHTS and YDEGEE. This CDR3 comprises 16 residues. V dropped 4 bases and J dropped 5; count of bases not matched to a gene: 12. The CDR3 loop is CASSKPGLGGKDTQYF. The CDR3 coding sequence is TGTGCCAGCAGCAAACCGGGACTAGGGGGGAAAGATACGCAGTATTTT.

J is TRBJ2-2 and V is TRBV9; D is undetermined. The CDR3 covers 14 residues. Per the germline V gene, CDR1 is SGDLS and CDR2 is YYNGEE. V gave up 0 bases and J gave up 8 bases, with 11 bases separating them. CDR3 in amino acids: CASSVVQDAGELFF. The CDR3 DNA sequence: TGTGCCAGCAGCGTAGTTCAGGATGCAGGGGAGCTGTTTTTT.

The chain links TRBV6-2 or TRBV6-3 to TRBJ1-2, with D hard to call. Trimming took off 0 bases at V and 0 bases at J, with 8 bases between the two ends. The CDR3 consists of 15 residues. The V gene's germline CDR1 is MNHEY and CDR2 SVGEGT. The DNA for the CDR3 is TGTGCCAGCAGTTACTCGCGGTCGCCTAACTATGGCTACACCTTC. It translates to CASSYSRSPNYGYTF.

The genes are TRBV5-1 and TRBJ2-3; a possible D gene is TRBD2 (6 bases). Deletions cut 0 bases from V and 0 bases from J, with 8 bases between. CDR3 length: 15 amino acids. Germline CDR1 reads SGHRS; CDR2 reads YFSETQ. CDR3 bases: TGCGCCAGCAGCTTGGCGGGGGACAGCACAGATACGCAGTATTTT. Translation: CASSLAGDSTDTQYF.

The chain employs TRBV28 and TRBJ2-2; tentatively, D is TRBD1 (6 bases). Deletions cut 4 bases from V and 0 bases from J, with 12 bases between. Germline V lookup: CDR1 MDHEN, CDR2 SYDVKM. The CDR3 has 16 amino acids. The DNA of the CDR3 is TGTGCCAGCAGTTCGGCAGGGGCCCCGAACACCGGGGAGCTGTTTTTT. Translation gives CASSSAGAPNTGELFF.

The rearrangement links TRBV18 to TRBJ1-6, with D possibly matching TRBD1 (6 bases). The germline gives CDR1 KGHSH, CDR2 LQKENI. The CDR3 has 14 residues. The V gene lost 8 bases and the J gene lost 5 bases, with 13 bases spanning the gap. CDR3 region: CASQLGDNNSPLHF. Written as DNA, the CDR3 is TGTGCCAGCCAACTTGGGGACAATAATTCACCCCTCCACTTT. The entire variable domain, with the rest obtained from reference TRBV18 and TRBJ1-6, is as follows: NAGVMQNPRHLVRRRGQEARLRCSPMKGHSHVYWYRQLPEEGLKFMVYLQKENIIDESGMPKERFSAEFPKEGPSILRIQQVVRGDSAAYFCASQLGDNNSPLHFGNGTRLTVT.

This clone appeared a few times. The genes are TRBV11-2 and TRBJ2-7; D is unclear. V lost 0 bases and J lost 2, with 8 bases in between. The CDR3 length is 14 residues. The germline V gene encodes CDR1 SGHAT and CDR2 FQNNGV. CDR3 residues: CASSLDAPTYEQYF. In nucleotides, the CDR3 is TGTGCCAGCAGCTTAGACGCGCCTACCTACGAGCAGTACTTC.

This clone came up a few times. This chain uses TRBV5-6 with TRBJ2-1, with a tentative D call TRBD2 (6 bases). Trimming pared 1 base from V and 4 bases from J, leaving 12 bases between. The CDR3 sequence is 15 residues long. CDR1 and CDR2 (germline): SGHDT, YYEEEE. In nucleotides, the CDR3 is TGTGCCAGCAGCTTGTTGGGGGGAAAGTACAATGAGCAGTTCTTC. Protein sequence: CASSLLGGKYNEQFF. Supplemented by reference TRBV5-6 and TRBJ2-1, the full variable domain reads DAGVTQSPTHLIKTRGQQVTLRCSPKSGHDTVSWYQQALGQGPQFIFQYYEEEERQRGNFPDRFSGHQFPNYSSELNVNALLLGDSALYLCASSLLGGKYNEQFFGPGTRLTVL.